A selection of T cell receptor beta chains follows, all from one sample in a study of T cell responses to AZD1222 COVID-19 vaccine. Some clones are missing from TCRdb's copy, which holds only in-frame ones; the method was immunoSEQ multiplex PCR. There are about 150,000 clones in the sample; around 90% occur only once, and around 18% lies in the top ten. The material sequenced was peripheral blood, taken on day 0 of AZD1222 vaccination. The source is an adult in good health. CDR3s include the opening cysteine and the closing phenylalanine or tryptophan. The D gene is left open where the match is weak.

CDR3nt,CDR3aa,d_gene,j_gene,v_gene,len
TGTGCCAGCAGCCCACGGGCAGGGGGGTTTGAAAAACTGTTTTTT,CASSPRAGGFEKLFF,TRBD1,TRBJ1-4,TRBV7-9,15
TGTGCCAGCCGATCCGACTATCTGCCCGGAGCTTTCTTT,CASRSDYLPGAFF,NA,TRBJ1-1,TRBV27,13
TGCAGCGCTGCGGACTTCCACAGTCAACCCGAAGCTTTCTTT,CSAADFHSQPEAFF,NA,TRBJ1-1,TRBV29-1,14
TGTGCCAGCAGCTCCAGGGGGGCCCTCTCCTACGAGCAGTACTTC,CASSSRGALSYEQYF,NA,TRBJ2-7,TRBV6-5,15
TGTGCCAGCAGTGACTCCCCCCTGCTAGCGGGGGGCCCTTACAATGAGCAGTTCTTC,CASSDSPLLAGGPYNEQFF,TRBD2,TRBJ2-1,TRBV6-4,19
TGCGCCAGCAGCCGGGACAGGGTGGGAAATGAGCAGTTCTTC,CASSRDRVGNEQFF,TRBD1,TRBJ2-1,TRBV5-1,14
TGTGCCAGCAGTTATAAGCACAGCTCTGGAAACACCATATATTTT,CASSYKHSSGNTIYF,NA,TRBJ1-3,TRBV6-5,15
TGTGCCAGCAGCTTTGGTAGGACTAGCGGACACACAGATACGCAGTATTTT,CASSFGRTSGHTDTQYF,TRBD2,TRBJ2-3,TRBV7-9,17
TGTGCCAGCAGTTTCGGGACAGCGAACACTGAAGCTTTCTTT,CASSFGTANTEAFF,TRBD1,TRBJ1-1,TRBV2,14
TGTGCCAGCTCACCGGGGACAGGGCCCCATGGCTACACCTTC,CASSPGTGPHGYTF,TRBD1,TRBJ1-2,TRBV18,14
TGTGCCAGCAGCTTAACGGGAGATCAGCCCCAGCATTTT,CASSLTGDQPQHF,NA,TRBJ1-5,TRBV7-9,13
TGTGCCAGCAGTCCCCCGGAAGGGGATACCTGGAATGCTGGGGAGCTGTTTTTT,CASSPPEGDTWNAGELFF,NA,TRBJ2-2,TRBV27,18